This T cell receptor beta chain was observed in a study of cytomegalovirus exposure and HLA in healthy donors (dated 2017 in TCRdb). In terms of the full investigation: According to an earlier analysis of several hundred of the donors, some 180 million T cells yielded 117 million unique TCR beta sequences and about 300 Gb of sequence data. Along with the roughly 710-subject first cohort, a separate validation cohort of 120 different subjects was used. On average, about 200,000 unique TCR beta nucleotide sequences were sequenced per donor among roughly 430 genotyped donors of the cohort, with roughly 18% of those sequences being non-productive. The study aimed to test whether cataloging public T cell receptors could reveal signatures of past pathogen exposure. Rather than drawing on any new phenotypic data, the later analysis identified candidate immune exposures from TCR beta sequences and the way those sequences occurred across donors. In a later analysis, previously published TCR beta repertoires from fewer than 750 donors were re-analyzed and high-resolution HLA genotyping was added so that TCR occurrence patterns could be studied. Among the roughly 410 genotyped donors, around 81% belonged to the genetic ancestry cluster associated with self-reported Caucasian donors. Donor age, sex, ethnicity and CMV serostatus were compiled together with the repertoire data. An earlier analysis of approximately 580 of the donors used high-throughput TCR beta sequencing to judge whether each TCR beta V gene segment behaved as functional or pseudogenic. An early release covering 500 to 750 HLA-typed donors comprised 250 to 350 gigabases of sequencing data and roughly 85 million unique TCR sequences. Typing coverage varied by locus: about 620-630 donors for A, B, C, DRB1 and DQB1; approximately 500 for DQA1; around 610 for DPA1; 450 to 480 for DPB1. The study used immunosequencing to profile the T cell repertoires of more than 650 subjects and linked those repertoires to cytomegalovirus serostatus. To predict cytomegalovirus infection status, the study combined high-throughput TCR immunosequencing, statistical association of individual TCRs with disease status, and machine learning. A later genetic analysis took genome-wide SNP genotypes for about 65% of the 666 donors and used that subset as a discovery cohort. HLA typing included class I and class II loci at four-digit resolution. Roughly 5 DR-DQ haplotypes were treated as single units for association and clustering because of strong linkage in the cohort. All discovery cohort repertoires had been generated using a single sequencing platform. Here is what the overall study found, with its caveats: The study gave a list of under 200 TCR beta chains associated with cytomegalovirus. The authors suggested that the approach could potentially be extended to other disease states and immunological phenotypes. In vitro tests confirmed that a few of the cytomegalovirus-associated TCR beta chains recognize cytomegalovirus antigens. A cluster of highly shared sequence variants was judged likely to represent a technical artifact of the sequencing pipeline. At a false discovery rate of 0.05, a later analysis linked 15,000 to 20,000 TCR beta sequences to specific HLA alleles. In a later analysis, several top co-occurrence clusters were reported to appear linked to parvovirus B19, influenza, CMV and Epstein-Barr virus. Roughly uniform sequencing depth across donors was assumed in presence/absence analyses, although this assumption may not hold. Most TCR sequences were observed very rarely across donors, whereas some public TCRs were present in many individuals. The only immune exposure information available for the cohort was CMV serostatus. A later genetic analysis associated a missense DCLRE1C variant with V-gene and J-gene trimming of TCR beta chains, and an independent cohort replicated the association. A further reported finding was that TCR beta sequences accurately predicted the HLA-A and HLA-B alleles for most subjects in the first cohort. Because counts were too low, seventeen rarely observed V segments, including chromosome 9 orphons, were left out of the earlier analysis of 587 of the donors. When HLA alleles, especially DR and DQ, strongly co-occurred, TCR associations were difficult to assign to individual alleles. Compared with equally common non-associated chains, HLA-associated TCR beta chains in a later analysis were more clonally expanded and had lower generation probabilities. According to a later analysis, most CMV-associated TCR beta chains appeared to be HLA-restricted, and the HLA associations seemed to be driven largely by CMV exposure. Only TCR beta chains were sequenced in this cohort, and the absence of alpha or paired-chain data limited detectable features. According to a later analysis, TCR association rates differed among HLA loci, with DRB1 alleles showing the most associated TCRs and HLA-C alleles showing the fewest. The classifier was reported to diagnose cytomegalovirus status with high specificity and sensitivity in both the original cohort and the validation cohort. Because HLA typing was unavailable for some donors at each locus, only the typed subset was used in association tests. Compared with the 666-donor mean, donors in an Asian-associated ancestry cluster had fewer N-insertions in productive TCRs, according to a later genetic analysis. An earlier analysis of 450 to 750 of the donors showed that most TCR beta V segments appeared in productive rearrangements either about 90% or about 30% of the time, which broadly matched IMGT annotations. Because the 87-base-pair reads could not distinguish some IMGT-functional V segments, including TRBV6-2 and TRBV6-3, those segments were excluded. Correlated functional status among segregating V segments might be attributable to linkage disequilibrium, but an unknown experimental factor could not be ruled out.

Notes on this clone: Which antigen it targets is not known. The record has no base qualities; no much larger clone is one base away.

The cohort was made up of 666 healthy bone marrow donors. All cohort members were sampled while nominally healthy, although unrecorded immune exposures were likely present. The donor was CMV seropositive and was included in the group of about 290 seropositive cohort members. A peripheral blood sample was collected from each donor, and TCR beta sequencing was performed on peripheral blood mononuclear cells. Genomic DNA extraction from the blood cell samples was performed with the Qiagen DNeasy Blood Extraction Kit. CDR1 and CDR2, per the germline V gene (reference sequence), are SEHNR and FQNEAQ. Trimming removed 2 bases from V and 0 bases from J, leaving 8 bases between the germline ends. CDR3 length: 15 amino acids, cysteine to phenylalanine. The entry retains the CDR3 DNA only, 45 bases that are in frame from base 1. To prepare the library, the immunoSEQ multiplex PCR assay was applied. The multiplex PCR relied on a mix of 60 forward primers for TCR Vbeta segments and 13 reverse primers for TCR Jbeta segments. The CDR3 region of rearranged TCR beta genes was amplified from genomic DNA by a multiplex PCR assay. Amplified TCR beta libraries were sequenced as 87-base-pair reads on the Illumina HiSeq System. On the authors' methods: A later analysis tallied 80 million to 95 million unique TCR beta chains across the 610 or so repertoires, and roughly 11 million of those chains were shared by two or more donors. To remove PCR and sequencing errors, raw reads were error-corrected and collapsed into unique sequences using a nearest-neighbor algorithm that merged closely related sequences. V, D and J gene segments were assigned by aligning CDR3 sequences to IMGT reference sequences. For a sequence to be retained, a match of at least six nucleotides to both a V gene segment and a J gene segment was required. Rearrangements were called productive when the CDR3 lacked stop codons and stayed in frame with V and J; all others were non-productive. Following IMGT convention, CDR3 was defined as the stretch from the second conserved V-encoded cysteine up to the conserved J-encoded phenylalanine. Sequences without an unambiguous match to a single V gene segment were excluded from the earlier analysis of several hundred of the donors. In an earlier analysis of roughly 500 of the donors, V segments were called functional above 56.7% productive rearrangements and were called segregating when the between-donor standard deviation exceeded 5%. A statistical classification framework was built to diagnose cytomegalovirus status from the catalog of TCR beta chain sequences. V and J gene assignment, in a later analysis, came from comparing TCR nucleotide sequences with IMGT/GENE-DB human TR gene sequences. In a later analysis, CDR3 sequences and most-parsimonious VDJ recombination scenarios were assigned using the TCRdist pipeline. A later analysis defined each TCR beta chain by its CDR3 amino acid sequence plus V-gene family, and excluded reads lacking a unique V-gene family. To address suspected cross-contamination and a sequencing artifact, a later analysis removed approximately 600 highly shared, low-generation-probability nucleotide sequences. For each public chain, a later analysis derived a clonal expansion index from normalized ranks of inferred template counts within each repertoire. In a later analysis, generation probabilities were computed using a VDJ recombination model fitted to out-of-frame rearrangements, and the results were checked against IGoR. In a later analysis, hypergeometric tests were used to score TCR-TCR, TCR-HLA and TCR-CMV co-occurrence, with a repertoire-size bias correction applied to TCR pairs. False discovery rates were estimated in a later analysis by permuting HLA or CMV assignments 20 times. In a later analysis, co-occurring TCRs were grouped using DBSCAN, with TCRdist sequence similarity added in when clustering inside HLA-allele-positive subsets. Repertoires with fewer than 30,000 or more than 120,000 public chains, plus five repertoires with anomalous nucleotide sharing, were excluded from co-occurrence clustering. Here the immuneACCESS table is served through TCRdb, limited to in-frame sequences with V and J called. Missing clones are a known gap in these copies; in checked studies unresolved V genes cover under half, and the rest lacks a known reason. The V and J calls and clone size are taken from that table; D and trimming were inferred from the DNA. The sample table shows some 110,000 clones, and 75% to 90% are seen once. The ten largest clones take up about 6.9% of the sample.

The source is a man aged 25-45 years in good health and CMV-seropositive. Sequenced material: PBMCs. The chain links TRBV7-9 with TRBJ1-3; the D gene assignment is ambiguous. CDR3 reads: CASSLSPGSGNTIYF. The DNA reads as follows: TGTGCCAGCAGCTTATCCCCAGGCTCTGGAAACACCATATATTTT.